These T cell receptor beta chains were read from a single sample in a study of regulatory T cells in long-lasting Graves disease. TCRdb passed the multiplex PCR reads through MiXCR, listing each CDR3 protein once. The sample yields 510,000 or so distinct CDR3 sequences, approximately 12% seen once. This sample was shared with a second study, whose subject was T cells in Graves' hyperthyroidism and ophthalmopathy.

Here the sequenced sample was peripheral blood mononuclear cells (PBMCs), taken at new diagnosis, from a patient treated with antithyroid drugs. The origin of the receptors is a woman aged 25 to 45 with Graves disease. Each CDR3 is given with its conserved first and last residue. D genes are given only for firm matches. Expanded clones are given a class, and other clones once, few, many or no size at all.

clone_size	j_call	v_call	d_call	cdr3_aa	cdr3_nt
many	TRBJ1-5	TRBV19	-	CASSILWGANQPQHF	TGTGCCAGTAGCATCCTCTGGGGGGCCAATCAGCCCCAGCATTTT
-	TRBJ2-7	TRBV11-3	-	CASSLESRTHYEQYF	TGTGCCAGCAGCTTAGAGAGTAGGACCCACTACGAGCAGTACTTC
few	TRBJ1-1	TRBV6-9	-	CASSYRQGNEAFF	TGTGCCAGCAGTTACAGGCAGGGGAATGAAGCTTTCTTT
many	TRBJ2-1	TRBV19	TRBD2	CASSIAVPGGEQFF	TGTGCCAGTAGTATAGCGGTACCGGGAGGCGAGCAGTTCTTC
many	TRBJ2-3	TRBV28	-	CASGLAGSTDTQYF	TGTGCCAGCGGTTTGGCAGGGTCCACAGATACGCAGTATTTT
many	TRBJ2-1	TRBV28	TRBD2	CASSTTSGIPYNEQFF	TGTGCCAGCAGTACCACTAGCGGGATCCCATACAATGAGCAGTTCTTC
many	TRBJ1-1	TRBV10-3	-	CAISGTANTEAFF	TGTGCCATCAGTGGGACCGCGAACACTGAAGCTTTCTTT
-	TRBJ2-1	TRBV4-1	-	CASSRGTRDRYNEQFF	TGCGCCAGCAGCCGGGGTACCAGAGACAGATACAATGAGCAGTTCTTC
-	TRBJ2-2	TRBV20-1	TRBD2	CSARDRGGRTGELFF	TGCAGTGCTAGAGATCGGGGAGGGCGAACCGGGGAGCTGTTTTTT
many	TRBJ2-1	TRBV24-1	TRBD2	CATSDYTGGWYNEQFF	TGTGCCACCAGTGATTATACGGGAGGGTGGTACAATGAGCAGTTCTTC
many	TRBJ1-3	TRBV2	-	CASSVPTSGNTIYF	TGTGCCAGCAGTGTACCGACTTCTGGAAACACCATATATTTT
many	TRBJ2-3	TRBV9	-	CASSVAGGGNTQYF	TGTGCCAGCAGCGTAGCTGGAGGGGGGAATACGCAGTATTTT
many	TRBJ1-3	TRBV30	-	CAWSVSKRNTIYF	TGTGCCTGGAGTGTCTCCAAACGAAACACCATATATTTT
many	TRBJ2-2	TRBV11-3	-	CASRAGWVVTGELFF	TGTGCCAGCAGGGCAGGGTGGGTGGTGACCGGGGAGCTGTTTTTT
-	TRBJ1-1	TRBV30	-	CASGEGMNTEAFF	TGTGCCTCGGGGGAAGGGATGAACACTGAAGCTTTCTTT
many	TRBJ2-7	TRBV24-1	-	CATSDGFINNEQYF	TGTGCCACCAGTGATGGTTTCATTAACAACGAGCAGTACTTC
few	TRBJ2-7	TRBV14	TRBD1	CASSQGQGGSYEQYF	TGTGCCAGCAGCCAAGGACAGGGGGGGTCCTACGAGCAGTACTTC
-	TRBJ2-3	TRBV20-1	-	CSARTGTSTDTQYF	TGCAGTGCTAGAACCGGGACTAGCACAGATACGCAGTATTTT
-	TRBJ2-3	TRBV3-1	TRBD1	CASSPVGSTGEVTDTQYF	TGTGCCAGCAGCCCGGTGGGCTCGACAGGGGAAGTAACAGATACGCAGTATTTT
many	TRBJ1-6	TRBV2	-	CASSGIRGMNSPLHF	TGTGCCAGCAGTGGGATTCGGGGGATGAATTCACCCCTCCACTTT
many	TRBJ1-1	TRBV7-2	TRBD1	CASSPRDRGLNTEAFF	TGTGCCAGCAGCCCCCGTGACAGGGGGTTGAACACTGAAGCTTTCTTT
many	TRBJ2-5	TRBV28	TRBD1	CASSPPGQGGATQYF	TGTGCCAGCAGCCCCCCGGGACAGGGTGGTGCGACCCAGTACTTC
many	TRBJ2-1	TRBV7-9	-	CASREWKGNREQFF	TGTGCCAGCAGAGAATGGAAGGGGAACCGGGAGCAGTTCTTC
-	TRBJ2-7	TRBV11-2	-	CASSPKLRVPSYEQYF	TGTGCCAGCAGCCCCAAACTCCGGGTCCCAAGCTACGAGCAGTACTTC
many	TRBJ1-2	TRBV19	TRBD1	CASSIRDRRYGYTF	TGTGCCAGTAGTATCCGGGACAGGCGGTATGGCTACACCTTC
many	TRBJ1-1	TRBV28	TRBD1	CASSLVFTGENTEAFF	TGTGCCAGCAGTTTGGTCTTCACAGGGGAGAACACTGAAGCTTTCTTT
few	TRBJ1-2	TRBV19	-	CASSPAFSYDYTF	TGTGCCAGTAGTCCAGCGTTCTCCTATGACTACACCTTC
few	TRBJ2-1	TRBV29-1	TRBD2	CSVEDAGGSASEQFF	TGCAGCGTTGAAGATGCGGGGGGTAGCGCGAGCGAGCAGTTCTTC
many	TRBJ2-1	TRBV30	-	CAWSGANSYNEQFF	TGTGCCTGGAGTGGGGCTAACTCCTACAATGAGCAGTTCTTC